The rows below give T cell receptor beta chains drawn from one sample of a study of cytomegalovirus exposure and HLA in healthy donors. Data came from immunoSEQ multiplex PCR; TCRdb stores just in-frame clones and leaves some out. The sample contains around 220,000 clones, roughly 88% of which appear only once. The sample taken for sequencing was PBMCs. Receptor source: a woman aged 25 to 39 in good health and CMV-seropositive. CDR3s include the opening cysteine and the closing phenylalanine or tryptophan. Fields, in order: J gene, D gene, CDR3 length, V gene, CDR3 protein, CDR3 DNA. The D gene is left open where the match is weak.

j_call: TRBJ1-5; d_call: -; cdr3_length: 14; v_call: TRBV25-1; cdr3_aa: CASSEFDGHQPQHF; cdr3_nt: TGTGCCAGCAGTGAATTCGACGGCCATCAGCCCCAGCATTTT
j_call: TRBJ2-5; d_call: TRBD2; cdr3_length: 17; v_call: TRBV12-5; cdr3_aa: CASGFLGGSGIQETQYF; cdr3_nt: TGTGCTAGTGGTTTCCTGGGGGGTAGCGGGATACAAGAGACCCAGTACTTC
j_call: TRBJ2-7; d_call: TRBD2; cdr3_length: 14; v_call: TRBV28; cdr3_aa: CASRGTSGAYEQYF; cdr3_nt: TGTGCCAGCAGGGGGACTAGCGGGGCCTACGAGCAGTACTTC
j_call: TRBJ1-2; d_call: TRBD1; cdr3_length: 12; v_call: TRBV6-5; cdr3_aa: CASRHRDSSYTF; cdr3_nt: TGTGCCAGCAGGCACCGGGACAGTAGCTACACCTTC
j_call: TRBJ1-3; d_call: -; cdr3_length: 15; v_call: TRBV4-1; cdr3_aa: CASSQVRDTGNTIYF; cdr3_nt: TGCGCCAGCAGCCAAGTTAGGGACACTGGAAACACCATATATTTT
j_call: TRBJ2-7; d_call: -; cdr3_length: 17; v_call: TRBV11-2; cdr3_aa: CASRWPGRGQGRYEQYF; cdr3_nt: TGTGCCAGCAGATGGCCCGGGAGAGGGCAGGGTAGGTACGAGCAGTACTTC
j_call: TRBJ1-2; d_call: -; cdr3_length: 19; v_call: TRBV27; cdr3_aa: CASSLSSLPVLPPDRGYTF; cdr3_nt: TGTGCCAGCAGTTTATCGAGCCTCCCAGTCCTCCCTCCTGATCGTGGCTACACCTTC
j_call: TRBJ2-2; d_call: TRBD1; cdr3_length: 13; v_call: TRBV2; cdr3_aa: CASRDRVLGELFF; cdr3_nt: TGTGCCAGCCGGGACAGGGTTCTCGGGGAGCTGTTTTTT
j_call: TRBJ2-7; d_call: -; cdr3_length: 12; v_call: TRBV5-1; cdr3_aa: CASSLASYEQYF; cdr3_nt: TGCGCCAGCAGCTTGGCCTCCTACGAGCAGTACTTC
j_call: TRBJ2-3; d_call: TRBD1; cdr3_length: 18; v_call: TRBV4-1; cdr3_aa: CASSQEMGTGGLTDTQYF; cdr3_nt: TGCGCCAGCAGCCAAGAAATGGGGACAGGGGGCTTGACAGATACGCAGTATTTT
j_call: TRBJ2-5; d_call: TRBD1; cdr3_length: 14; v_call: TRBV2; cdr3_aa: CASRGQGSRETQYF; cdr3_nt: TGTGCCAGCAGAGGACAGGGGTCTCGGGAGACCCAGTACTTC
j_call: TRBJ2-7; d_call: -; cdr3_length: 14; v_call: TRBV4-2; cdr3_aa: CASKGGTATYEQYF; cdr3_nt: TGTGCCAGCAAAGGAGGGACTGCCACCTACGAGCAGTACTTC